The 22 T cell receptor beta chains below were found in one sample sequenced in a study of OX40 agonist ivuxolimab in advanced cancers. The method was immunoSEQ multiplex PCR; TCRdb's version includes in-frame clones alone and lacks a portion of them. The data show about 68,000 clones, roughly 83% seen once. The source material was CD4+ or CD8+ T cells sorted from blood, sampled in a trial of the OX40 agonist ivuxolimab. The receptors were gathered from an adult with an advanced solid tumor such as melanoma, head and neck, liver or kidney cancer.

The chain is built from TRBV2 and TRBJ1-1; unclear D gene. The CDR3 has 13 amino acids. Per germline, CDR1 SNHLY and CDR2 FYNNEI. V shed 1 base and J shed 11 bases, with 14 bases lying between them. CDR3 sequence reads: CASSEETLTAAFF. The CDR3 DNA reads TGTGCCAGCAGTGAAGAGACCCTCACGGCGGCTTTCTTT. The whole variable domain, remainder taken from reference TRBV2 and TRBJ1-1, is EPEVTQTPSHQVTQMGQEVILRCVPISNHLYFYWYRQILGQKVEFLVSFYNNEISEKSEIFDDQFSVERPDGSNFTLKIRSTKLEDSAMYFCASSEETLTAAFFGQGTRLTVV.

The CDR3 loop is CASSQDMKGEKPLHF. The DNA for the CDR3 is TGTGCCAGCAGCCAAGATATGAAGGGGGAGAAACCCCTCCACTTT. The rearrangement links TRBV4-2 to TRBJ1-6, with a tentative D call TRBD1 (6 bases). The germline V gene encodes CDR1 LGHNA and CDR2 YNFKEQ. The V end was cut by 0 bases, the J end by 12 bases, with 15 bases between. The CDR3 contains 15 residues.

The V and J genes are TRBV19 and TRBJ2-7; 9 nucleotides line up with TRBD1. The germline CDR1 and CDR2 sequences are LNHDA and SQIVND (reference sequence). CDR3 length equals 14 residues. After removal of 6 bases from V and 5 bases from J, the junction contained 8 bases not matched to a gene. For the CDR3, the DNA is TGTGCCAGTAGAACAAGGACAGGGGTCGACGAGCAGTACTTC. Translating it yields CASRTRTGVDEQYF.

This chain uses TRBV7-3 with TRBJ2-2; no reliable D call. V was pared by 2 bases and J by 9 bases, with 13 bases between. CDR3 length equals 14 residues. CDR1 is SGHTA, CDR2 FQGTGA, per germline. CDR3 bases: TGTGCCAGCAGCTTAGTCCCACTGGCCAGGGAGCTGTTTTTT. Translation: CASSLVPLARELFF.

This chain joins TRBV4-3 and TRBJ1-1; no definite D call. Germline loops: CDR1 LGHNA, CDR2 YSLEER. CDR3 size: 14 residues. Trimming pared 2 bases from V and 0 bases from J, leaving 7 bases between. The CDR3 DNA follows: TGCGCCAGCAGCCAACAGGAGATGAACACTGAAGCTTTCTTT. As protein: CASSQQEMNTEAFF.

The genes are TRBV18 and TRBJ2-7; 13 bases align to TRBD2. The V gene's germline CDR1 is KGHSH and CDR2 LQKENI. J was trimmed by 5 bases and V by 3 bases; bases with no gene match: 7. The CDR3 is 16 residues long. The CDR3 DNA reads TGTGCCAGCTCACCGATACAAGGGACTAGCGGGAACGAGCAGTACTTC. Protein product: CASSPIQGTSGNEQYF.

The chain links TRBV18 to TRBJ1-1, with D tentatively TRBD1 (6 bases). The CDR3 has 16 residues. The germline V and J ends were trimmed by 3 bases and 1 base, with 15 bases remaining between them. The V gene's germline CDR1 is KGHSH and CDR2 LQKENI. The CDR3 is CASSPYRVGGNTEAFF. CDR3 nucleotides: TGTGCCAGCTCACCCTACAGGGTTGGAGGGAACACTGAAGCTTTCTTT.

The chain links TRBV7-6 to TRBJ1-6, with a weak D call TRBD1 (6 bases). Germline V gives CDR1 SGHVS, CDR2 FNYEAQ. Trimming left V 5 bases short and J 7 bases short, with 15 bases between. This CDR3 has 15 residues. CDR3 residues: CASSPRGGENSPLHF. For the CDR3, the DNA is TGTGCCAGCAGCCCCAGGGGAGGCGAGAATTCACCCCTCCACTTT.

The chain has TRBV2 and TRBJ1-1; D unresolved. This CDR3 contains 13 residues. V gave up 1 base and J gave up 5 bases, with 8 bases separating them. Germline V CDR1 and CDR2: SNHLY, FYNNEI. For the CDR3, the DNA is TGTGCCAGCAGTGAAGAGGCCCGGACTGAAGCTTTCTTT. This translates into CASSEEARTEAFF.

The chain employs TRBV27 and TRBJ1-5; no firm D call. V was clipped by 7 bases and J by 6 bases, with 19 bases between them. The germline gives CDR1 MNHEY, CDR2 SMNVEV (reference sequence). There are 15 residues in the CDR3. CDR3 nucleotides: TGTGCCAGCACCAAGTTTTGGGGAGTAGGTCAGCCCCAGCATTTT. Residues: CASTKFWGVGQPQHF.

This clone was counted many times. The CDR3 region has the DNA TGTGCCAGCAGCTTGGCGTGGGATGAGCAGTTCTTC. Protein sequence: CASSLAWDEQFF. The chain uses TRBV5-4 and TRBJ2-1; D gene unclear. In germline, CDR1 is SGHNT, CDR2 YYREEE (reference sequence). Trimming cost V 0 bases and J 8 bases, with 6 bases left between them. This CDR3 contains 12 residues.

This chain links TRBV14 with TRBJ2-3; D uncertain. The CDR3 sequence is 14 residues long. V was cut by 1 base and J by 6 bases, with 11 bases left in between. The germline V gene encodes CDR1 SGHDN and CDR2 FVKESK. CDR3 sequence (DNA): TGTGCCAGCAGCCAAGGGGGAAGTGGGGATACGCAGTATTTT. The encoded protein is CASSQGGSGDTQYF.

The J gene is TRBJ2-7, the V gene TRBV19; 10 nucleotides match TRBD1. Germline V gives CDR1 LNHDA, CDR2 SQIVND (reference sequence). After removal of 5 bases from V and 2 bases from J, the junction contained 3 bases not matched to a gene. The CDR3 is 14 residues long. This chain's CDR3 is CASSPGTGAYEQYF. CDR3 nucleotide sequence: TGTGCCAGTAGTCCCGGGACAGGGGCCTACGAGCAGTACTTC.

The chain joins TRBV6-1 to TRBJ2-3, with TRBD2 matching over 8 bases. J was trimmed by 2 bases and V by 5 bases; bases with no gene match: 6. The CDR3 contains 15 residues. The germline CDR1 and CDR2 sequences are MNHNS and SASEGT. DNA for the CDR3: TGTGCCAGCAGTATAAGCGGGGGACCCACAGATACGCAGTATTTT. Translating gives CASSISGGPTDTQYF.

This clone came up once. The chain combines TRBV18 with TRBJ2-7, with TRBD2 matching 13 bases. V shed 1 base, J shed 7 bases, and the junction held 4 bases outside the gene matches. This CDR3 spans 15 amino acids. The germline V gene has CDR1 KGHSH and CDR2 LQKENI. As DNA, the CDR3 is TGTGCCAGCTCACCACAGGGACTAGCGGGACGTGAGCAGTACTTC. This gives the protein CASSPQGLAGREQYF.

The chain uses TRBV30 and TRBJ2-7; D not resolved. This CDR3 has 12 residues. The V gene's germline CDR1 is GTSNPN and CDR2 SVGIG (reference sequence). V was shortened by 3 bases and J by 2 bases, with 8 bases between the two germline ends. Here the CDR3 DNA reads TGTGCCTGGAGGTCAGGTACCTACGAGCAGTACTTC. Translation gives CAWRSGTYEQYF.

The chain recombines TRBV7-3 with TRBJ2-7; the D gene is possibly TRBD1 (5 bases). CDR1 is SGHTA, CDR2 FQGTGA, per germline. V was pared by 1 base and J by 1 base, with 5 bases between. The CDR3 runs to 13 residues. The CDR3 region is CASSLKGSYEQYF. The CDR3 bases are TGTGCCAGCAGCTTAAAGGGGTCCTACGAGCAGTACTTC. The whole variable domain, remainder taken from reference TRBV7-3 and TRBJ2-7, is GAGVSQTPSNKVTEKGKYVELRCDPISGHTALYWYRQSLGQGPEFLIYFQGTGAADDSGLPNDRFFAVRPEGSVSTLKIQRTERGDSAVYLCASSLKGSYEQYFGPGTRLTVT.

V usage is TRBV6-1 and J usage is TRBJ2-7; possible D gene TRBD1, 6 bases. Per germline, CDR1 MNHNS and CDR2 SASEGT. Trimming pared 6 bases from V and 0 bases from J, leaving 12 bases between. This CDR3 has 14 amino acids. CDR3 bases: TGTGCCAGCAGGTCGACAGGAGCCTCCTACGAGCAGTACTTC. It specifies CASRSTGASYEQYF.

This clone was observed a few times. This chain joins TRBV5-1 and TRBJ1-3; the D is unclear. Trimming pared 4 bases from V and 1 base from J, leaving 15 bases between. The CDR3 covers 16 residues. CDR1 is SGHRS and CDR2 is YFSETQ in the germline V gene. DNA for the CDR3: TGCGCCAGCAGCCTCAACTCTCGGTCGTCTGGAAACACCATATATTTT. Translated, it gives CASSLNSRSSGNTIYF.

The chain uses TRBV6-6 and TRBJ2-2, with a possible D match to TRBD1 (6 bases). This CDR3 contains 15 residues. V lost 2 bases and J 7 bases, leaving 14 bases between the germline ends. CDR1 is MNHNY, CDR2 SVGAGI, per germline (reference sequence). The CDR3 loop is CASSYEKQGIGELFF. CDR3 in DNA: TGTGCCAGCAGTTACGAAAAACAGGGAATCGGGGAGCTGTTTTTT.

As for this clone: At one end the junction does not follow the germline gene, possibly because of a read error. At the DNA level, this CDR3 is encoded by other sequences in the same sample as well. The V gene is TRBV11-2, the J gene TRBJ1-2; 8 bases line up with TRBD1. CDR1 is SGHAT, CDR2 FQNNGV, per germline. The CDR3 sequence is 13 residues long. The CDR3 DNA reads TGTGCCAGCAGCCTAGACAGGGGATATGGCTACACCTTC. This sequence encodes CASSLDRGYGYTF.

Only one count was recorded for this clone. This chain connects TRBV14 to TRBJ2-1, with D possibly called TRBD1 or TRBD2 (6 bases each). Germline loops: CDR1 SGHDN, CDR2 FVKESK. The CDR3 covers 15 residues. V lost 3 bases, J lost 2 bases, and 11 bases lay in between. The CDR3 sequence is CASSQRDNAYNEQFF. CDR3 sequence (DNA): TGTGCCAGCAGCCAGCGGGACAATGCCTACAATGAGCAGTTCTTC.